This TCR beta chain was captured in a study of beta chain features in type 1 diabetes. Findings and caveats of the study: Small HLA sub-analyses could not settle whether HLA shapes TCRB rearrangement. People with Type 1 diabetes carried modestly yet significantly shorter TCRB CDR3s in all four CD4+ subsets. PCR might preferentially amplify shorter templates, equally in patients and controls.

This clone was seen at least ten times. Its cognate antigen is unknown. Isolation of CD4+ naive, central memory, regulatory and stem cell-like memory cells was achieved by sorting via CD45RO/CCR7/CD25/CD127/CD95/CD27. Since all of the isolated RNA was reverse transcribed, expressed TCRB transcripts were what got sequenced. The average output of naive, central memory and regulatory T cell samples was a few million reads. Clones were sequenced by immunoSEQ multiplex PCR, and TCRdb holds only the in-frame ones, with some missing. The data contain over 120,000 clones, 13% of them singletons. Germline CDR1 is SGHTA and CDR2 is FQGNSA. Trimming shortened V by 4 bases and J by 3 bases, and 10 bases separated the two germline ends. The CDR3 consists of 13 residues.

This clonotype was sampled from a man younger than 30 with type 1 diabetes. The chain uses TRBV7-2 and TRBJ2-7; no firm D call. Material: central memory CD4+ T cells from blood. DNA for the CDR3: TGTGCCAGCAGCTCTCCCCTGAACTACGAGCAGTACTTC. Translated, it gives CASSSPLNYEQYF.